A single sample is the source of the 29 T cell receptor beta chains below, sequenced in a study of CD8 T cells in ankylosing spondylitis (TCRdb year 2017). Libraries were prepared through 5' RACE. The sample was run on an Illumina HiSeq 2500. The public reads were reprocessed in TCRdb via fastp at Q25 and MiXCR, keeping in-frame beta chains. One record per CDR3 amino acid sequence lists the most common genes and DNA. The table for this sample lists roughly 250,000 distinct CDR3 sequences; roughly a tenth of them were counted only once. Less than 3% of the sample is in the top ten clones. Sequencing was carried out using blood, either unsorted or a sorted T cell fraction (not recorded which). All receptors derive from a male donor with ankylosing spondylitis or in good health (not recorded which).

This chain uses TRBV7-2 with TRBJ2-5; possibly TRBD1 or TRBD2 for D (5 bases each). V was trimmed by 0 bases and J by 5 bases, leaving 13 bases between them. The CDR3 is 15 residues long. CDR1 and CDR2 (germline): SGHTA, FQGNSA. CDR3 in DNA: TGTGCCAGCAGCTTAGCGGGGCCGCCGGGGGAGACCCAGTACTTC. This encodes CASSLAGPPGETQYF.

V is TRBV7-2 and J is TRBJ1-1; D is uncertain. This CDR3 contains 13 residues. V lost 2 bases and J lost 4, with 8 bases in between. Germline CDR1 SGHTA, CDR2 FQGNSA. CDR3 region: CASSLSLGTEAFF. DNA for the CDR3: TGTGCCAGCAGCTTATCATTGGGCACTGAAGCTTTCTTT.

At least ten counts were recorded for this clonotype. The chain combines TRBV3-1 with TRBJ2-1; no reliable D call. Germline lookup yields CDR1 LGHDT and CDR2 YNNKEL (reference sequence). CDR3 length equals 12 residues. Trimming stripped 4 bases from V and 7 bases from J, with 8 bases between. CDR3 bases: TGTGCCAGCAGCCCCGTTGGGAATGAGCAGTTCTTC. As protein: CASSPVGNEQFF.

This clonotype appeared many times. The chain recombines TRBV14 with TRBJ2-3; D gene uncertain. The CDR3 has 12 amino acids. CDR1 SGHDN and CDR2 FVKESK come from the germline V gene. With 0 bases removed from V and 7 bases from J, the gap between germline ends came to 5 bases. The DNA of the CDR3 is TGTGCCAGCAGCCAAGATCTGAATACGCAGTATTTT. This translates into CASSQDLNTQYF.

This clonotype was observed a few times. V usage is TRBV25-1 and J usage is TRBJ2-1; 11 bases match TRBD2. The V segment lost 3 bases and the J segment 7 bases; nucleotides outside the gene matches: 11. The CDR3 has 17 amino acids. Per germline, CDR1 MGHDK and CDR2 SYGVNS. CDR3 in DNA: TGTGCCAGCAGTGATCTGGAACTAGCGGGAGTTAGAAATGAGCAGTTCTTC. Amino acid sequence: CASSDLELAGVRNEQFF.

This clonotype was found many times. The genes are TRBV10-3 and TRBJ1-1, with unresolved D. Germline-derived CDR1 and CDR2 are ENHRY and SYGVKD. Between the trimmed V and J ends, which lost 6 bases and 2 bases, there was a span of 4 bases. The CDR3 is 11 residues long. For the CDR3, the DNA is TGTGCCATCAGCACAAACACTGAAGCTTTCTTT. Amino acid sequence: CAISTNTEAFF.

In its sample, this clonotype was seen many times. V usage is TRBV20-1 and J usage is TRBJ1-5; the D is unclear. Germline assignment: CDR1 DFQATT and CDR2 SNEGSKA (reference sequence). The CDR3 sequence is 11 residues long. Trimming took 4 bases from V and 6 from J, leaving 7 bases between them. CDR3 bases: TGCAGTGCTACCTGGAGTCAGCCCCAGCATTTT. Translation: CSATWSQPQHF.

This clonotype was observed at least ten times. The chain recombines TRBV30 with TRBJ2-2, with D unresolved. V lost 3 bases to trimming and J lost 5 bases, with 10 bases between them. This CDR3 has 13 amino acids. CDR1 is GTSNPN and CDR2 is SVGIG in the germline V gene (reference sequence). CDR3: CAWSETRTGELFF. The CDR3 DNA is TGTGCCTGGAGCGAGACCCGGACCGGGGAGCTGTTTTTT.

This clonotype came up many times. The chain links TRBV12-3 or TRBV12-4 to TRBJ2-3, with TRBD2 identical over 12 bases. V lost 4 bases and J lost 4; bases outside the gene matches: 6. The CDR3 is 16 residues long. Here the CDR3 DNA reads TGTGCCAGCAGTTCCCAACTAGCGGGGGGCCCAGATACGCAGTATTTT. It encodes CASSSQLAGGPDTQYF.

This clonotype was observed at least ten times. The CDR3 sequence is CASSFYRGHTGELFF. In nucleotides, the CDR3 is TGTGCCAGCAGTTTTTACAGGGGGCATACCGGGGAGCTGTTTTTT. The chain has TRBV27 and TRBJ2-2; 9 bases match TRBD1. CDR1 is MNHEY and CDR2 is SMNVEV in the germline V gene (reference sequence). Trimming cost V 3 bases and J 5 bases; bases outside gene matches: 4. The CDR3 spans 15 residues.

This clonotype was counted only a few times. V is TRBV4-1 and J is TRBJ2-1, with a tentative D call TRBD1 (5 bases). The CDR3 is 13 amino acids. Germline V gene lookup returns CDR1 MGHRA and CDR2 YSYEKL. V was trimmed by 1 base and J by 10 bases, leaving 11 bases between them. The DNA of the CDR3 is TGCGCCAGCAGCCAAGGCCAGGGCACCGAGCAGTTCTTC. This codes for CASSQGQGTEQFF.

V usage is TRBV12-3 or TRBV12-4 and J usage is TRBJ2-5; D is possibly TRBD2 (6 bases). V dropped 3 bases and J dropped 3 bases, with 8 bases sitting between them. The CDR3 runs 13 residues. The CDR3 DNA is TGTGCCAGCAGTTTGTGGGGGGAAGAGACCCAGTACTTC. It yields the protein CASSLWGEETQYF.

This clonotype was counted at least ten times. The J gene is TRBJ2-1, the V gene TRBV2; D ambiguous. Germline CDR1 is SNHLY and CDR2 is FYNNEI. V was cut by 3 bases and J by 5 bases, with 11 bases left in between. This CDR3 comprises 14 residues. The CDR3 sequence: CASSEDHTNNEQFF. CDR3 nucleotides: TGTGCCAGCAGTGAGGATCATACCAACAATGAGCAGTTCTTC.

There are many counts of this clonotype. The CDR3 region has the DNA TGCGCCAGCAGCTCCACCCGTACCTACAATGAGCAGTTCTTC. Translation gives CASSSTRTYNEQFF. The rearrangement joins TRBV5-1 to TRBJ2-1; no firm D call. CDR3 size: 14 residues. Trimming shortened V by 3 bases and J by 2 bases, and 9 bases separated the two germline ends. The germline gives CDR1 SGHRS, CDR2 YFSETQ.

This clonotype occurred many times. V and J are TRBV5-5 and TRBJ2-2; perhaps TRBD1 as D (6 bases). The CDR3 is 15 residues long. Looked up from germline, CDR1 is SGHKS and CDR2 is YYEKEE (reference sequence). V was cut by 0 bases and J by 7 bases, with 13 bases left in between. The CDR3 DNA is TGTGCCAGCAGCTTGGCGACACCCAGGGGCGGGGAGCTGTTTTTT. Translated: CASSLATPRGGELFF. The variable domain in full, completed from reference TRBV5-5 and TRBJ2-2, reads DAGVTQSPTHLIKTRGQQVTLRCSPISGHKSVSWYQQVLGQGPQFIFQYYEKEERGRGNFPDRFSARQFPNYSSELNVNALLLGDSALYLCASSLATPRGGELFFGEGSRLTVL.

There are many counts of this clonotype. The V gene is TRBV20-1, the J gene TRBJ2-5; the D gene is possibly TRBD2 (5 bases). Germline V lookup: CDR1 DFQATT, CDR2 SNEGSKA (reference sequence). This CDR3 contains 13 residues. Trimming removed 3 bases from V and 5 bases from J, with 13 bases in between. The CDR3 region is CSASFGVGETQYF. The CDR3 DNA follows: TGCAGTGCTAGTTTCGGGGTGGGGGAGACCCAGTACTTC.

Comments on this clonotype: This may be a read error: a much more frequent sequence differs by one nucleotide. The CDR3 DNA sequence: TGCGCCAGCAGCTTGGAGGTAGGAGCATACACTGAAGCTTTCTTT. Its translation: CASSLEVGAYTEAFF. The chain uses TRBV5-1 and TRBJ1-1; D not resolved. The germline gives CDR1 SGHRS, CDR2 YFSETQ. The CDR3 runs 15 residues. V was shortened by 0 bases and J by 3 bases, with 12 bases between the two germline ends. Supplemented by reference TRBV5-1 and TRBJ1-1, the full variable domain reads KAGVTQTPRYLIKTRGQQVTLSCSPISGHRSVSWYQQTPGQGLQFLFEYFSETQRNKGNFPGRFSGRQFSNSRSEMNVSTLELGDSALYLCASSLEVGAYTEAFFGQGTRLTVV.

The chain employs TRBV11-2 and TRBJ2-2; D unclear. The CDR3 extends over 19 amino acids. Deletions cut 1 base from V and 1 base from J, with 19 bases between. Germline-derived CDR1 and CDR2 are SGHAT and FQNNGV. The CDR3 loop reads CASSLVPTRVPQNTGELFF. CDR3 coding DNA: TGTGCCAGCAGCTTAGTCCCTACCCGGGTCCCGCAGAACACCGGGGAGCTGTTTTTT.

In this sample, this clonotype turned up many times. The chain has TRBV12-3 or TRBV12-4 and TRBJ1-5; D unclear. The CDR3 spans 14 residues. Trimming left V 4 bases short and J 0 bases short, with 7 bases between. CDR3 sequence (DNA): TGTGCCAGCAGTTCGCACAATAGCAATCAGCCCCAGCATTTT. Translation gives CASSSHNSNQPQHF.

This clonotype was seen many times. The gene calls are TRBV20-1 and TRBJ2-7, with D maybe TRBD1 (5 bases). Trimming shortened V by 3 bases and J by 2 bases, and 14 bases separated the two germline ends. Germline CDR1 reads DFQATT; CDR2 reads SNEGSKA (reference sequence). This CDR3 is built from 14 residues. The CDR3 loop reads CSASDSRVAYEQYF. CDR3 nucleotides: TGCAGTGCTAGTGATTCCAGGGTGGCCTACGAGCAGTACTTC.

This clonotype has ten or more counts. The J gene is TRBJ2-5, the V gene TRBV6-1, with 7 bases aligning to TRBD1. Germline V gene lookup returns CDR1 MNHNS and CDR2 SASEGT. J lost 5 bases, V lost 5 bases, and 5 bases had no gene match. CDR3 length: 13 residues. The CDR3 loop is CASSTPGGETQYF. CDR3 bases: TGTGCCAGCAGTACCCCAGGGGGTGAGACCCAGTACTTC.

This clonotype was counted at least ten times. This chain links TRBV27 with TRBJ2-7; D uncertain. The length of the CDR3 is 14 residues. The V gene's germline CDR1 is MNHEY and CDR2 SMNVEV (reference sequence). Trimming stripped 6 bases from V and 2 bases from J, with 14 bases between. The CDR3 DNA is TGTGCCAGCAGCGTCAGCCGGAACCCCTACGAGCAGTACTTC. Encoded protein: CASSVSRNPYEQYF.

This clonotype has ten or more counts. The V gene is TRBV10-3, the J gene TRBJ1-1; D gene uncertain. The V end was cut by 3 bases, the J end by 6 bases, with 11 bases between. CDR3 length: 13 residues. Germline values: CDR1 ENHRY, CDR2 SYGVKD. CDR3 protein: CAISETDVAEAFF. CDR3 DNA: TGTGCCATCAGTGAAACGGACGTCGCTGAAGCTTTCTTT.

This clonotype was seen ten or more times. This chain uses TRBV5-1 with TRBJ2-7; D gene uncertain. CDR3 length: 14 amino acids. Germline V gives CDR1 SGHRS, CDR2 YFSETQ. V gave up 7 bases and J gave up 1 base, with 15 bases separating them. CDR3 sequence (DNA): TGCGCCAGCCGTTCGGACGTTTCTTCCTACGAGCAGTACTTC. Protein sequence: CASRSDVSSYEQYF.

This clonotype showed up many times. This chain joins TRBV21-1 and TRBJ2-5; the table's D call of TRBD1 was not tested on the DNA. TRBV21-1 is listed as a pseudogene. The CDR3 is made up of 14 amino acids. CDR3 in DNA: TGTGCCAGCAGCAACATGGGGGGGAAGGAGACCCAGTACTTC. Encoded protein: CASSNMGGKETQYF.

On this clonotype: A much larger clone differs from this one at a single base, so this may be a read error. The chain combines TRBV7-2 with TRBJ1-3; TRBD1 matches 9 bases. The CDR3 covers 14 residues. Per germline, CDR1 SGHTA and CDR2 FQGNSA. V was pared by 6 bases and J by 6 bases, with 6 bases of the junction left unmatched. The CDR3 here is CTSSHDRGENTIYF. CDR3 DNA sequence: TGTACCAGCAGTCATGACAGGGGGGAAAACACCATATATTTT. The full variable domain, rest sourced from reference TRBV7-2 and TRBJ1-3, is GAGVSQSPSNKVTEKGKDVELRCDPISGHTALYWYRQSLGQGLEFLIYFQGNSAPDKSGLPSDRFSAERTGGSVSTLTIQRTQQEDSAVYLCTSSHDRGENTIYFGEGSWLTVV.

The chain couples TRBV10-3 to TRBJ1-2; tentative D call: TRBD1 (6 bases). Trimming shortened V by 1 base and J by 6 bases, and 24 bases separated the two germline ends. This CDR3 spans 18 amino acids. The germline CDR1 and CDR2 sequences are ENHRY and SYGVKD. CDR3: CAISELGGGSAFEHGYTF. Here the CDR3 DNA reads TGTGCCATCAGTGAGTTAGGGGGTGGATCCGCATTCGAGCATGGCTACACCTTC.

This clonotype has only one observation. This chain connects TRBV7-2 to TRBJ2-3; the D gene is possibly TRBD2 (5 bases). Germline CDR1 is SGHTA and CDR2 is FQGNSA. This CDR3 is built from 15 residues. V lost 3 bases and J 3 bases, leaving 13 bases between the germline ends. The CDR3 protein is CASSFLSGRTDTQYF. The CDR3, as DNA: TGTGCCAGCAGCTTTTTGTCGGGGAGAACAGATACGCAGTATTTT.

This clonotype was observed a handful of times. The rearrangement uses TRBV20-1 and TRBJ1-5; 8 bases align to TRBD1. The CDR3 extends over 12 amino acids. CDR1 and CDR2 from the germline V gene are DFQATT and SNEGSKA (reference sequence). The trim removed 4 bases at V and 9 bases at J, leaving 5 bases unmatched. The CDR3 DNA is TGCAGTGCTATTCTGGGGACAGGGCCCCAGCATTTT. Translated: CSAILGTGPQHF.